The rows below give T cell receptor beta chains drawn from one sample of a study of blood T cell repertoires in COVID-19. The protocol was immunoSEQ multiplex PCR, while the TCRdb copy is restricted to in-frame clones and leaves out a portion. The table includes about 200,000 clones, roughly 82% detected once. What was sequenced was PBMCs or T cells enriched from blood (not recorded which). These TCRs come from a middle-aged man with acute COVID-19. Both conserved end residues are part of each CDR3. D genes are given only for firm matches. A clone size is listed for some rows: how often the clone was seen (once, few, many), or a class if it is expanded.

CDR3aa	CDR3nt	j_gene	v_gene	d_gene	abundance
CATSDPTGTGVGKLFF	TGTGCCACCAGTGACCCTACGGGGACAGGGGTCGGCAAACTGTTTTTT	TRBJ1-4	TRBV24-1	TRBD1	-
CASSARQGGPNEKLFF	TGTGCCAGCAGCGCCCGTCAGGGAGGCCCTAATGAAAAACTGTTTTTT	TRBJ1-4	TRBV9	-	-
CASSEVFVAGGITDTQYF	TGTGCCAGCAGTGAAGTGTTCGTAGCGGGAGGGATCACAGATACGCAGTATTTT	TRBJ2-3	TRBV6-1	TRBD2	-
CASSRFWSPGSQETQYF	TGTGCCAGCTCCCGCTTCTGGTCGCCGGGAAGCCAAGAGACCCAGTACTTC	TRBJ2-5	TRBV11-2	-	-
CASSLQGSDNEQFF	TGCGCCAGCAGCTTACAGGGGAGCGACAATGAGCAGTTCTTC	TRBJ2-1	TRBV5-1	TRBD1	-
CATSDSLAGRDQETQYF	TGTGCCACCAGTGATAGTTTGGCAGGTCGAGACCAAGAGACCCAGTACTTC	TRBJ2-5	TRBV24-1	-	-
CAAGGNTEAFF	TGTGCCGCCGGCGGTAACACTGAAGCTTTCTTT	TRBJ1-1	TRBV2	-	-
CASSYLMGARNTEAFF	TGTGCCAGCAGTTACCTGATGGGGGCTAGGAACACTGAAGCTTTCTTT	TRBJ1-1	TRBV6-5	-	-
CASSVAPLPSYEQFF	TGTGCCAGCAGCGTAGCCCCCCTCCCCTCGTATGAGCAGTTCTTC	TRBJ2-1	TRBV9	-	once
CASSSRGQETQYF	TGTGCCAGCAGCTCGAGGGGGCAAGAGACCCAGTACTTC	TRBJ2-5	TRBV7-9	-	-
CASSPGADTEAFF	TGTGCCAGCAGCCCCGGAGCGGACACTGAAGCTTTCTTT	TRBJ1-1	TRBV7-3	-	few
CASSSVGRGLNTEAFF	TGTGCCAGTAGCAGCGTGGGGCGGGGATTGAACACTGAAGCTTTCTTT	TRBJ1-1	TRBV19	-	-